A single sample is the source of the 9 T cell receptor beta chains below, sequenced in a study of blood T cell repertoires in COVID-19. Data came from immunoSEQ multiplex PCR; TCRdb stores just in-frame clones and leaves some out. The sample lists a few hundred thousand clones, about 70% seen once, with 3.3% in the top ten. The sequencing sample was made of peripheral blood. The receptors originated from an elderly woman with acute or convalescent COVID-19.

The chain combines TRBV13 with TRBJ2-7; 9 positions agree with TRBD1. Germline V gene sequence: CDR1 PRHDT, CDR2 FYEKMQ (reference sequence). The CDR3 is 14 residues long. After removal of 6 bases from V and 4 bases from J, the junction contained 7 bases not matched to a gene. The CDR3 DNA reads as TGTGCCAGCAGACGAGCTGGGACAGGGTACGAGCAGTACTTC. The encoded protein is CASRRAGTGYEQYF.

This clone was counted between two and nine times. This CDR3 is CASSWTGAPYGYTF. CDR3 DNA: TGTGCCAGCAGCTGGACAGGCGCACCCTATGGCTACACCTTC. V usage is TRBV3-1 (or the pseudogene TRBV3-2) and J usage is TRBJ1-2, with 7 bases that match TRBD1. Trimming took 5 bases from V and 4 from J; bases not matched to a gene: 7. CDR3 length: 14 residues. CDR1 is LGHDT and CDR2 is YNNKEL in the germline V gene (reference sequence).

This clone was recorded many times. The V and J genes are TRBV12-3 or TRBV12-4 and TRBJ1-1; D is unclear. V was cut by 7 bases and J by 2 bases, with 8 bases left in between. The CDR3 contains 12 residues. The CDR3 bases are TGTGCCAGCACCCGAGTAAACACTGAAGCTTTCTTT. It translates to CASTRVNTEAFF.

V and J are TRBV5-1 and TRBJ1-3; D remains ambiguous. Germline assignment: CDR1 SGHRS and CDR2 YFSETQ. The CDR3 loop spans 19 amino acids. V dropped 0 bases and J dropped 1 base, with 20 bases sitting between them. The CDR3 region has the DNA TGCGCCAGCAGCTTGGGAGAGGTGCGGGCCGTTCGTTCTGGAAACACCATATATTTT. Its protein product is CASSLGEVRAVRSGNTIYF. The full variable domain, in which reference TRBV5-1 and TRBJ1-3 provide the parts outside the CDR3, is KAGVTQTPRYLIKTRGQQVTLSCSPISGHRSVSWYQQTPGQGLQFLFEYFSETQRNKGNFPGRFSGRQFSNSRSEMNVSTLELGDSALYLCASSLGEVRAVRSGNTIYFGEGSWLTVV.

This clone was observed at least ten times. CDR3 in amino acids: CASSLGISGGPEGTQYF. The CDR3 DNA sequence: TGCGCCAGCAGCTTGGGGATTAGCGGGGGCCCCGAGGGGACGCAGTATTTT. V is TRBV5-1 and J is TRBJ2-3; 9 positions agree with TRBD2. The J segment lost 9 bases and the V segment lost 0 bases, leaving 14 bases of the junction unmatched. Germline CDR1 SGHRS, CDR2 YFSETQ. This CDR3 region has 17 residues.

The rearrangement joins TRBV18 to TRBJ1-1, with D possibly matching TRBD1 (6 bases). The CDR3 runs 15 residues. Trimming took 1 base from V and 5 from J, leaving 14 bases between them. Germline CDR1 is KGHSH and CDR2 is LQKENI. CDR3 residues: CASSPQQGAETEAFF. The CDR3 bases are TGTGCCAGCTCACCACAACAGGGAGCTGAGACTGAAGCTTTCTTT.

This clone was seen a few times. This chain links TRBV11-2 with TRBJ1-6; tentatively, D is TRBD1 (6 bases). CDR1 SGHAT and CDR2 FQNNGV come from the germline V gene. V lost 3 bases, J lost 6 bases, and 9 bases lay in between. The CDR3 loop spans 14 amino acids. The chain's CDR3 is CASSLGAVNSPLHF. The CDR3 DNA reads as TGTGCCAGCAGCTTGGGGGCGGTTAATTCACCCCTCCACTTT.

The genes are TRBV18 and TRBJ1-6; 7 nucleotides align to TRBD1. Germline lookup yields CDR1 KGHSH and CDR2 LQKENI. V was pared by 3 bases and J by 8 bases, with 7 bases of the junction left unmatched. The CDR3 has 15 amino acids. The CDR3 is CASSPNRGGDSPLHF. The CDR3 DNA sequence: TGTGCCAGCTCACCTAACAGGGGTGGAGATTCACCCCTCCACTTT.

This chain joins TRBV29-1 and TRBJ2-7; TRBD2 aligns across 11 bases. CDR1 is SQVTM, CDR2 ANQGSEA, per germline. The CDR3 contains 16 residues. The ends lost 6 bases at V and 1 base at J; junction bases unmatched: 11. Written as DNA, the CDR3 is TGCAGCGTCAGGGGGGATGGGACTAGCGGTTCCTACGAGCAGTACTTC. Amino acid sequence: CSVRGDGTSGSYEQYF.